This passage covers 21 T cell receptor beta chains from one sample sequenced in a study of radiotherapy plus CTLA-4 blockade in lung cancer (dated by TCRdb to 2016 to 2018). Libraries were prepared through the immunoSEQ multiplex PCR assay. In TCRdb, the immuneACCESS table is reduced to in-frame sequences with V and J assigned. These tables do not hold every clone; where another copy was compared, an unresolved V gene accounts for under half, and the others remain unexplained. This sample gives 53,000 or so clones in total; roughly 90% of them show up just once. The leading ten clones occupy 6% to 8% of the sample. This material consisted of peripheral blood, taken from a patient treated with radiotherapy plus ipilimumab. The receptors were sampled from a human donor with non-small cell lung cancer whose response to radiotherapy plus ipilimumab could not be evaluated.

The CDR3 sequence: CASSTRGPYTGELFF. The CDR3 region has the DNA TGTGCCAGTAGTACCAGGGGGCCGTACACCGGGGAGCTGTTTTTT. This chain links TRBV19 with TRBJ2-2, with 8 bases that match TRBD1. V was pared by 4 bases and J by 3 bases, with 4 bases of the junction left unmatched. CDR3 length: 15 amino acids. CDR1 and CDR2 (germline): LNHDA, SQIVND (reference sequence).

This chain links TRBV2 with TRBJ1-5; no definite D call. The CDR3 runs to 15 residues. With 4 bases removed from V and 4 bases from J, the gap between germline ends came to 14 bases. Germline V lookup: CDR1 SNHLY, CDR2 FYNNEI. The CDR3 DNA is TGTGCCAGCAGTGGATCCGGGTTTCCAAATCAGCCCCAGCATTTT. Protein: CASSGSGFPNQPQHF.

The rearrangement joins TRBV7-2 to TRBJ2-3; 11 nucleotides line up with TRBD2. In germline, CDR1 is SGHTA, CDR2 FQGNSA. V lost 1 base and J lost 1; bases outside the gene matches: 1. This CDR3 spans 16 amino acids. DNA for the CDR3: TGTGCCAGCAGCTTAGGACTAGCGGGGCGCACAGATACGCAGTATTTT. It encodes CASSLGLAGRTDTQYF.

The chain uses TRBV4-3 and TRBJ2-6; a possible D gene is TRBD1 (5 bases). Germline CDR1 and CDR2: LGHNA and YSLEER. This CDR3 contains 17 residues. Deletions cut 0 bases from V and 0 bases from J, with 9 bases between. CDR3 bases: TGCGCCAGCAGCCAAGATCACAGGACCTCTGGGGCCAACGTCCTGACTTTC. Translation: CASSQDHRTSGANVLTF.

V is TRBV29-1 and J is TRBJ2-5, with D possibly being TRBD1 (5 bases). The V end was cut by 7 bases, the J end by 7 bases, with 16 bases between. The germline V gene encodes CDR1 SQVTM and CDR2 ANQGSEA. The CDR3 contains 12 residues. In DNA, the CDR3 is TGCAGCGGCGTAAGGGGCGGAGCGACCCAGTACTTC. Translation gives CSGVRGGATQYF. The variable domain in full, completed from reference TRBV29-1 and TRBJ2-5, reads SAVISQKPSRDICQRGTSLTIQCQVDSQVTMMFWYRQQPGQSLTLIATANQGSEATYESGFVIDKFPISRPNLTFSTLTVSNMSPEDSSIYLCSGVRGGATQYFGPGTRLLVL.

The rearrangement uses TRBV6-1 and TRBJ2-7; 10 bases match TRBD2. This CDR3 has 14 residues. The ends lost 4 bases at V and 3 bases at J; junction bases unmatched: 3. In germline, CDR1 is MNHNS, CDR2 SASEGT. CDR3 nucleotides: TGTGCCAGCAGTGGACTAGCGGGTGGCTACGAGCAGTACTTC. This codes for CASSGLAGGYEQYF.

This chain connects TRBV25-1 to TRBJ2-5, with 7 positions matching TRBD2. The V and J ends lost 6 bases and 1 base, in that order; junction bases with no gene match: 11. The length of the CDR3 is 16 residues. Germline V gene data show CDR1 as MGHDK and CDR2 as SYGVNS. The CDR3: CASRAGLSIVQETQYF. In DNA form, the CDR3 reads TGTGCCAGCAGAGCGGGATTATCTATAGTCCAAGAGACCCAGTACTTC. The whole variable domain, filled in from reference TRBV25-1 and TRBJ2-5, reads EADIYQTPRYLVIGTGKKITLECSQTMGHDKMYWYQQDPGMELHLIHYSYGVNSTEKGDLSSESTVSRIRTEHFPLTLESARPSHTSQYLCASRAGLSIVQETQYFGPGTRLLVL.

The chain is built from TRBV28 and TRBJ2-4, with TRBD1 matching 10 bases. Germline V lookup: CDR1 MDHEN, CDR2 SYDVKM. Losses at the gene ends were 9 bases for V and 10 bases for J; bases not matched to a gene: 18. The CDR3 loop spans 16 amino acids. This chain's CDR3 is CASLQGTGDDLGIQYF. The DNA of the CDR3 is TGTGCCAGTCTCCAGGGGACAGGGGATGATCTGGGAATTCAGTACTTC.

This chain connects TRBV4-3 to TRBJ1-6, with a tentative D call TRBD1 (6 bases). The CDR3 runs 16 residues. The V gene lost 0 bases and the J gene lost 7 bases, with 13 bases spanning the gap. Germline CDR1 reads LGHNA; CDR2 reads YSLEER. The CDR3 region has the DNA TGCGCCAGCAGCCAAGAGTACAGGGTGCAGAATTCACCCCTCCACTTT. Translation: CASSQEYRVQNSPLHF.

The chain combines TRBV15 with TRBJ2-7, with D possibly TRBD1 on 5 matching bases. V lost 2 bases, J lost 4 bases, and 9 bases lay in between. Germline CDR1 is LNHNV and CDR2 is YYDKDF (reference sequence). The CDR3 is 13 amino acids. The CDR3 DNA reads TGTGCCACCAGCAGACTCCAGGGATACGAGCAGTACTTC. It specifies CATSRLQGYEQYF.

The chain couples TRBV27 to TRBJ2-7; perhaps TRBD2 as D (7 bases). The V end was cut by 6 bases, the J end by 2 bases, with 14 bases between. Germline V lookup: CDR1 MNHEY, CDR2 SMNVEV (reference sequence). The CDR3 is made up of 14 amino acids. This CDR3 is CASSPEGGPYEQYF. The DNA for the CDR3 is TGTGCCAGCAGCCCCGAGGGGGGGCCCTACGAGCAGTACTTC.

The chain uses TRBV5-1 and TRBJ2-1; TRBD2 is a possible D gene (6 bases). Trimming cost V 0 bases and J 4 bases, with 11 bases left between them. Per germline, CDR1 SGHRS and CDR2 YFSETQ. The CDR3 has 15 residues. CDR3 DNA sequence: TGCGCCAGCAGCTTGGCGGGAGAAAGGTACAATGAGCAGTTCTTC. Its protein product is CASSLAGERYNEQFF.

The V call is TRBV5-1, the J call TRBJ2-3, with 15 bases lining up with TRBD2. The CDR3 runs 13 residues. After removal of 6 bases from V and 15 bases from J, the junction contained 8 bases not matched to a gene. Germline V gives CDR1 SGHRS, CDR2 YFSETQ. The CDR3 DNA reads TGCGCCAGCAAAGTCGGACTAGCGGGGGGGAAATATTTT. This gives the protein CASKVGLAGGKYF. The full variable domain, with the rest looked up from reference TRBV5-1 and TRBJ2-3, is KAGVTQTPRYLIKTRGQQVTLSCSPISGHRSVSWYQQTPGQGLQFLFEYFSETQRNKGNFPGRFSGRQFSNSRSEMNVSTLELGDSALYLCASKVGLAGGKYFGPGTRLTVL.

This clone occurred once. This chain joins TRBV7-9 and TRBJ2-1; the match to TRBD1 covers 7 bases. The CDR3 loop spans 11 amino acids. Unmatched junction bases numbered 2, after V lost 2 bases and J lost 13 bases. Germline V lookup: CDR1 SEHNR, CDR2 FQNEAQ (reference sequence). In DNA form, the CDR3 reads TGTGCCAGCAGCTTACAGGGGGATCAGTTCTTC. Translated, it gives CASSLQGDQFF.

The CDR3 sequence: CATSRRPLAGGPYEQFF. In DNA, the CDR3 is TGTGCCACCAGCAGACGCCCGCTAGCGGGAGGGCCCTATGAGCAGTTCTTC. The chain has TRBV15 and TRBJ2-1, with 12 bases matching TRBD2. Germline trimming cut 2 bases from V and 8 bases from J; bases unmatched to any gene: 10. The CDR3 runs 17 residues. In germline, CDR1 is LNHNV, CDR2 YYDKDF (reference sequence).

This chain uses TRBV5-4 with TRBJ2-3, with 7 positions matching TRBD2. The CDR3 has 16 residues. The J segment lost 0 bases and the V segment lost 4 bases, leaving 8 bases of the junction unmatched. Germline CDR1 and CDR2: SGHNT and YYREEE (reference sequence). CDR3 nucleotides: TGTGCCAGCAGCCGCGGGGGAATCTATAGCACAGATACGCAGTATTTT. This codes for CASSRGGIYSTDTQYF.

The chain combines TRBV27 with TRBJ2-3, with a possible D match to TRBD2 (6 bases). This CDR3 has 15 amino acids. Trimming stripped 8 bases from V and 2 bases from J, with 17 bases between. Germline V gene data show CDR1 as MNHEY and CDR2 as SMNVEV (reference sequence). CDR3 sequence reads: CASGSGGPSTDTQYF. CDR3 bases: TGTGCCAGCGGTAGCGGAGGGCCCTCCACAGATACGCAGTATTTT.

The genes are TRBV4-3 and TRBJ1-2; D perhaps matches TRBD1 (6 bases). V was shortened by 3 bases and J by 0 bases, with 14 bases between the two germline ends. Germline CDR1 reads LGHNA; CDR2 reads YSLEER. There are 16 residues in the CDR3. This CDR3 reads CASSQGTGIPNYGYTF. In DNA form, the CDR3 reads TGCGCCAGCAGCCAGGGCACAGGGATCCCTAACTATGGCTACACCTTC.

This chain joins TRBV5-1 and TRBJ2-1; D possibly corresponds to TRBD2 (5 bases). Germline V CDR1 and CDR2: SGHRS, YFSETQ. This CDR3 contains 15 residues. V dropped 1 base and J dropped 5 bases, with 13 bases sitting between them. The DNA for the CDR3 is TGCGCCAGCAGCTTGTTGGGGATGAGGGACAATGAGCAGTTCTTC. It yields the protein CASSLLGMRDNEQFF.

This clone was detected once. DNA for the CDR3: TGTGCCAGCAGCCAAGATAGGAGGGGACAGTTGAACACTGAAGCTTTCTTT. Protein: CASSQDRRGQLNTEAFF. The chain links TRBV4-2 to TRBJ1-1, with TRBD1 matching 7 bases. V lost 0 bases and J lost 0; bases outside the gene matches: 7. Germline V gives CDR1 LGHNA, CDR2 YNFKEQ. The CDR3 consists of 17 residues.

J is TRBJ1-1 and V is TRBV28; no clear D. V was trimmed by 3 bases and J by 1 base, leaving 15 bases between them. The CDR3 runs to 16 residues. In germline, CDR1 is MDHEN, CDR2 SYDVKM. CDR3 loop: CASSLPLRAGNTEAFF. The DNA of the CDR3 is TGTGCCAGCAGTTTGCCTCTGCGGGCGGGGAACACTGAAGCTTTCTTT.